The sequence of this TCR beta chain was determined in a study of blood T cell repertoires in COVID-19. Method: immunoSEQ multiplex PCR; TCRdb's copy keeps in-frame clones and lacks some. The table records about 210,000 clones, around three quarters of them present only once. Germline lookup yields CDR1 SGHNT and CDR2 YENEEA. The CDR3 sequence is 15 residues long. Trimming cost V 0 bases and J 4 bases; bases outside gene matches: 2. This clone was seen once. This chain uses TRBV11-3 with TRBJ2-1, with TRBD2 matching 8 bases. Sequencing used peripheral blood. The TCR comes from a woman aged 70-85 years with acute or convalescent COVID-19. CDR3 residues: CASSLDTGGYNEQFF. The DNA of the CDR3 is TGTGCCAGCAGCTTAGACACGGGGGGGTACAATGAGCAGTTCTTC.